Below are 29 T cell receptor beta chains sequenced from a single sample in a study of blood T cell repertoires in COVID-19. This table comes from immunoSEQ multiplex PCR, and its TCRdb copy is limited to in-frame clones, with some not included. The table lists around 230,000 clones, 85% of them singletons. Sample: peripheral blood. These TCRs come from a man aged 50 to 60 with COVID-19, enrolled during active disease.

CDR3 nucleotides: TGTGCCAGCAGCCAATACCGGGTAAACGAGCAGTACTTC. This codes for CASSQYRVNEQYF. The gene calls are TRBV16 and TRBJ2-7; no clear D. V dropped 1 base and J dropped 5 bases, with 9 bases sitting between them. The CDR3 runs to 13 residues. Germline loops: CDR1 KGHSY, CDR2 FQNENV.

The chain employs TRBV7-6 and TRBJ2-1; D may be TRBD2 (8 bases). Deletions cut 5 bases from V and 8 bases from J, with 16 bases between. Germline lookup yields CDR1 SGHVS and CDR2 FNYEAQ. This CDR3 spans 14 amino acids. The CDR3: CASSQGLGGYEQFF. For the CDR3, the DNA is TGTGCCAGCAGCCAGGGACTAGGGGGCTATGAGCAGTTCTTC.

This sequence joins TRBV6-5 and TRBJ2-1; 7 nucleotides match TRBD2. This CDR3 contains 15 residues. Per germline, CDR1 MNHEY and CDR2 SVGAGI. V lost 6 bases and J lost 6; bases outside the gene matches: 11. DNA of the CDR3: TGTGCCAGCAGATCTTCCGTTGGGACTACCAATGAGCAGTTCTTC. Its protein product is CASRSSVGTTNEQFF.

The sample holds many counts of this clone. V and J are TRBV20-1 and TRBJ1-5; D call uncertain. Germline CDR1 and CDR2: DFQATT and SNEGSKA (reference sequence). This CDR3 has 11 residues. The V and J ends lost 4 bases and 9 bases respectively, with 10 bases between them. The CDR3 sequence: CSATRSGPQHF. In DNA, the CDR3 is TGCAGTGCTACCCGTTCAGGGCCCCAGCATTTT.

This clone showed up just a few times. At the DNA level, this CDR3 is encoded by other sequences in the same sample as well. The V call is TRBV3-1 (or the pseudogene TRBV3-2), the J call TRBJ2-5, with 12 bases that match TRBD2. The V gene end was trimmed by 1 base and the J gene end by 5 bases; junction bases not matched to a gene: 5. In germline, CDR1 is LGHDT, CDR2 YNNKEL (reference sequence). There are 16 residues in the CDR3. CDR3 sequence (DNA): TGTGCCAGCAGCCAAGGACTAGCGGGGGCGAGGGAGACCCAGTACTTC. Amino acid sequence: CASSQGLAGARETQYF.

CDR3 residues: CASSLTGTDYGYTF. The CDR3 DNA follows: TGTGCCAGCAGCTTAACCGGGACAGACTATGGCTACACCTTC. The chain couples TRBV7-2 to TRBJ1-2; 7 bases align to TRBD1. The V gene end was trimmed by 2 bases and the J gene end by 3 bases; junction bases not matched to a gene: 3. Germline V gene lookup returns CDR1 SGHTA and CDR2 FQGNSA. The CDR3 is made up of 14 amino acids.

The rearrangement uses TRBV30 and TRBJ2-7, with D possibly TRBD1 on 5 matching bases. The germline CDR1 and CDR2 sequences are GTSNPN and SVGIG (reference sequence). Trimming pared 4 bases from V and 7 bases from J, leaving 14 bases between. The CDR3 loop spans 12 amino acids. The CDR3 protein is CAWTPGKWEQYF. The CDR3 DNA reads as TGTGCCTGGACCCCAGGGAAGTGGGAGCAGTACTTC.

The V and J genes are TRBV7-3 and TRBJ1-1, with D hard to call. The V gene's germline CDR1 is SGHTA and CDR2 FQGTGA. Trimming left V 0 bases short and J 3 bases short, with 8 bases between. The CDR3 spans 14 residues. The CDR3 reads CASSLTARDTEAFF. The CDR3 DNA follows: TGTGCCAGCAGCTTAACAGCGAGGGACACTGAAGCTTTCTTT.

This chain links TRBV4-1 with TRBJ1-2; D gene ambiguous. The CDR3 sequence is 14 residues long. The germline V gene encodes CDR1 MGHRA and CDR2 YSYEKL. V was clipped by 0 bases and J by 3 bases, with 8 bases between them. Here the CDR3 reads CASSQEETDYGYTF. DNA for the CDR3: TGCGCCAGCAGCCAAGAGGAAACAGACTATGGCTACACCTTC.

The CDR3 is CASSPWTSGVDEQYF. CDR3 nucleotides: TGTGCCAGCAGCCCCTGGACTAGCGGGGTGGACGAGCAGTACTTC. This chain links TRBV3-1 (or the pseudogene TRBV3-2) with TRBJ2-7; 12 bases match TRBD2. The V gene's germline CDR1 is LGHDT and CDR2 YNNKEL (reference sequence). V was clipped by 4 bases and J by 5 bases; unmatched bases: 6. The length of the CDR3 is 15 residues.

The chain uses TRBV11-2 and TRBJ1-5, with D possibly TRBD1 on 5 matching bases. V lost 2 bases and J lost 0, with 8 bases in between. The germline gives CDR1 SGHAT, CDR2 FQNNGV. CDR3 length: 15 residues. The CDR3 protein is CASSLRRGSNQPQHF. DNA of the CDR3: TGTGCCAGCAGCTTAAGGAGGGGTAGCAATCAGCCCCAGCATTTT.

In this sample, this clone turned up once. The sample contains more than one DNA sequence encoding this CDR3. CDR3 DNA: TGTGCCAGCAGCCCACAGGGTGGCACTGAAGCTTTCTTT. Its translation is CASSPQGGTEAFF. The chain employs TRBV7-9 and TRBJ1-1, with TRBD1 as a possible D gene (6 bases). This CDR3 spans 13 amino acids. Germline CDR1 and CDR2: SEHNR and FQNEAQ (reference sequence). V was clipped by 5 bases and J by 4 bases, with 11 bases between them.

This chain links TRBV10-3 with TRBJ1-4; 7 bases match TRBD1. From germline, CDR1 is ENHRY and CDR2 SYGVKD. J was trimmed by 5 bases and V by 6 bases; bases with no gene match: 3. CDR3 length: 13 amino acids. Here the CDR3 reads CAIRDRRNEKLFF. The CDR3 DNA reads TGTGCCATCAGGGACAGGAGGAATGAAAAACTGTTTTTT.

This rearrangement joins TRBV5-4 to TRBJ1-2; the match to TRBD1 covers 7 bases. Germline V gene sequence: CDR1 SGHNT, CDR2 YYREEE (reference sequence). CDR3 size: 13 residues. Trimming at V came to 4 bases and at J to 4 bases, leaving 4 bases not matched to a gene. The CDR3 region is CASSRDSGYGYTF. CDR3 coding DNA: TGTGCCAGCAGCCGGGACAGTGGCTATGGCTACACCTTC.

The V and J genes are TRBV24-1 and TRBJ2-5; 7 nucleotides agree with TRBD1. This CDR3 comprises 16 residues. In germline, CDR1 is KGHDR, CDR2 SFDVKD. V dropped 3 bases and J dropped 5; count of bases not matched to a gene: 11. In nucleotides, the CDR3 is TGTGCCACCAGTGATGGACTGACAGGGAATTGGGAGACCCAGTACTTC. Translated: CATSDGLTGNWETQYF.

Written as DNA, the CDR3 is TGTGCCTGGAGTGGGGTAGCAGGGCAGTCCGGGGAGCTGTTTTTT. It translates to CAWSGVAGQSGELFF. The chain links TRBV30 to TRBJ2-2, with D possibly TRBD1 on 5 matching bases. In germline, CDR1 is GTSNPN, CDR2 SVGIG (reference sequence). Trimming cost V 1 base and J 6 bases, with 15 bases left between them. The CDR3 totals 15 residues.

This chain joins TRBV5-1 and TRBJ2-1; 8 positions match TRBD1. The germline V gene encodes CDR1 SGHRS and CDR2 YFSETQ. The CDR3 covers 14 residues. V gave up 6 bases and J gave up 3 bases; unmatched junction bases: 5. DNA for the CDR3: TGCGCCAGCACGACAGGGGCAAACTACAATGAGCAGTTCTTC. Protein product: CASTTGANYNEQFF.

The gene calls are TRBV5-1 and TRBJ1-1; D is possibly TRBD1 (5 bases). This CDR3 region has 14 residues. The germline V gene encodes CDR1 SGHRS and CDR2 YFSETQ. V dropped 3 bases and J dropped 3 bases, with 12 bases sitting between them. Here the CDR3 reads CASSSQGDHTEAFF. CDR3 nucleotides: TGCGCCAGCAGCTCCCAGGGCGACCACACTGAAGCTTTCTTT.

The J gene is TRBJ2-3, the V gene TRBV29-1, with D possibly being TRBD2 (7 bases). The CDR3 has 15 amino acids. Germline CDR1 is SQVTM and CDR2 is ANQGSEA. V lost 3 bases to trimming and J lost 1 base, with 14 bases between them. The CDR3 reads CSVDGGPWGTDTQYF. CDR3 bases: TGCAGCGTTGACGGGGGGCCATGGGGCACAGATACGCAGTATTTT.

In its sample, this clone was seen a few times. The J gene is TRBJ1-1, the V gene TRBV28; possibly TRBD1 for D (5 bases). The germline V gene encodes CDR1 MDHEN and CDR2 SYDVKM. Trimming stripped 6 bases from V and 4 bases from J, with 21 bases between. The CDR3 sequence is 16 residues long. CDR3 residues: CASRKKGLYGATEAFF. The CDR3 nucleotides are TGTGCCAGCAGAAAAAAAGGGTTATATGGGGCCACTGAAGCTTTCTTT.

The chain couples TRBV15 to TRBJ1-5; D perhaps matches TRBD1 (6 bases). With 0 bases removed from V and 2 bases from J, the gap between germline ends came to 11 bases. The length of the CDR3 is 16 residues. From germline, CDR1 is LNHNV and CDR2 YYDKDF (reference sequence). CDR3 nucleotide sequence: TGTGCCACCAGCAGAGAAACAGGGTTAGGCAATCAGCCCCAGCATTTT. It encodes CATSRETGLGNQPQHF.

The chain employs TRBV24-1 and TRBJ2-7; D remains unclear. Trimming stripped 1 base from V and 7 bases from J, with 10 bases between. Germline assignment: CDR1 KGHDR and CDR2 SFDVKD. The CDR3 covers 13 residues. CDR3 nucleotides: TGTGCCACCAGTGATTTCTCGGAGCAAGAGCAGTACTTC. Translation: CATSDFSEQEQYF.

This rearrangement joins TRBV7-8 to TRBJ2-2; TRBD2 is a possible D gene (5 bases). V was clipped by 4 bases and J by 4 bases, with 16 bases between them. Germline lookup yields CDR1 SGHVS and CDR2 FQNEAQ. CDR3 length equals 16 residues. The CDR3 DNA reads TGTGCCAGCAGCTCCCGGGGATTTGAGGGCACCGGGGAGCTGTTTTTT. This sequence encodes CASSSRGFEGTGELFF.

This clone is a singleton in its sample. The chain carries TRBV29-1 and TRBJ1-1, with TRBD1 as a possible D gene (6 bases). Trimming removed 1 base from V and 1 base from J, with 7 bases in between. From germline, CDR1 is SQVTM and CDR2 ANQGSEA. CDR3 length: 13 amino acids. The CDR3 coding sequence is TGCAGCGTTGAAGGACAGGCGAACACTGAAGCTTTCTTT. It codes for CSVEGQANTEAFF.

Regarding this clone: The same CDR3 is also encoded by other DNA sequences in this sample. The rearrangement joins TRBV2 to TRBJ1-5; TRBD1 agrees at 7 bases. The CDR3 is made up of 15 amino acids. Unmatched junction bases numbered 3, after V lost 3 bases and J lost 1 base. Germline V CDR1 and CDR2: SNHLY, FYNNEI. The CDR3 region is CASSEGQLSNQPQHF. DNA of the CDR3: TGTGCCAGCAGTGAGGGACAGCTAAGCAATCAGCCCCAGCATTTT.

The V gene is TRBV7-2, the J gene TRBJ2-7; 8 bases are a match to TRBD2. Germline CDR1 SGHTA, CDR2 FQGNSA. CDR3 size: 16 residues. The ends lost 4 bases at V and 2 bases at J; junction bases unmatched: 10. CDR3 sequence: CASSWGLGRSPYEQYF. CDR3 in DNA: TGTGCCAGCAGCTGGGGACTAGGCCGGAGTCCCTACGAGCAGTACTTC.

The chain couples TRBV5-4 to TRBJ2-5, with D possibly being TRBD2 (6 bases). The ends were cut back, 4 bases at V and 7 bases at J, with 14 bases in the middle. This CDR3 contains 13 residues. CDR1 is SGHNT, CDR2 YYREEE, per germline (reference sequence). The CDR3 sequence is CASSRGTEVTQYF. The CDR3 bases are TGTGCCAGCAGCCGCGGGACTGAAGTGACCCAGTACTTC.

The gene calls are TRBV28 and TRBJ1-6; D call uncertain. The ends were cut back, 4 bases at V and 14 bases at J, with 9 bases in the middle. From germline, CDR1 is MDHEN and CDR2 SYDVKM. The CDR3 extends over 11 amino acids. CDR3 DNA: TGTGCCAGCAGTTACGGGATGGCCCTCCACTTT. Its protein is CASSYGMALHF.

CDR3 sequence (DNA): TGTGCCAGCAGCCAAGCCCCAGGGGGCGAGCAGTTCTTC. Amino acid sequence: CASSQAPGGEQFF. The J gene is TRBJ2-1, the V gene TRBV3-1 (or the pseudogene TRBV3-2); 8 bases fit TRBD1. V lost 1 base, J lost 10 bases, and 3 bases stayed unmatched. Germline V lookup: CDR1 LGHDT, CDR2 YNNKEL (reference sequence). This CDR3 is built from 13 residues.